Sequencing of this T cell receptor (beta chain) was carried out in a study of control samples from healthy donors and cancer patients. The CDR3 extends over 19 amino acids. CDR1 is LNHDA, CDR2 SQIVND, per germline (reference sequence). With V trimmed by 7 bases and J by 0 bases, 18 bases remained unmatched. Profiled with immunoSEQ multiplex PCR; TCRdb holds only in-frame clones, not every one. The sample holds about 230,000 clones, roughly 87% seen once. The V call is TRBV19, the J call TRBJ1-1; 9 bases fit TRBD1. Sample: PBMCs. This clonotype was sampled from a woman in her sixties or seventies with lung cancer. The CDR3 sequence is CASTPGQGLSPLMNTEAFF. DNA of the CDR3: TGTGCCAGTACACCGGGACAGGGCCTGTCCCCCCTCATGAACACTGAAGCTTTCTTT.